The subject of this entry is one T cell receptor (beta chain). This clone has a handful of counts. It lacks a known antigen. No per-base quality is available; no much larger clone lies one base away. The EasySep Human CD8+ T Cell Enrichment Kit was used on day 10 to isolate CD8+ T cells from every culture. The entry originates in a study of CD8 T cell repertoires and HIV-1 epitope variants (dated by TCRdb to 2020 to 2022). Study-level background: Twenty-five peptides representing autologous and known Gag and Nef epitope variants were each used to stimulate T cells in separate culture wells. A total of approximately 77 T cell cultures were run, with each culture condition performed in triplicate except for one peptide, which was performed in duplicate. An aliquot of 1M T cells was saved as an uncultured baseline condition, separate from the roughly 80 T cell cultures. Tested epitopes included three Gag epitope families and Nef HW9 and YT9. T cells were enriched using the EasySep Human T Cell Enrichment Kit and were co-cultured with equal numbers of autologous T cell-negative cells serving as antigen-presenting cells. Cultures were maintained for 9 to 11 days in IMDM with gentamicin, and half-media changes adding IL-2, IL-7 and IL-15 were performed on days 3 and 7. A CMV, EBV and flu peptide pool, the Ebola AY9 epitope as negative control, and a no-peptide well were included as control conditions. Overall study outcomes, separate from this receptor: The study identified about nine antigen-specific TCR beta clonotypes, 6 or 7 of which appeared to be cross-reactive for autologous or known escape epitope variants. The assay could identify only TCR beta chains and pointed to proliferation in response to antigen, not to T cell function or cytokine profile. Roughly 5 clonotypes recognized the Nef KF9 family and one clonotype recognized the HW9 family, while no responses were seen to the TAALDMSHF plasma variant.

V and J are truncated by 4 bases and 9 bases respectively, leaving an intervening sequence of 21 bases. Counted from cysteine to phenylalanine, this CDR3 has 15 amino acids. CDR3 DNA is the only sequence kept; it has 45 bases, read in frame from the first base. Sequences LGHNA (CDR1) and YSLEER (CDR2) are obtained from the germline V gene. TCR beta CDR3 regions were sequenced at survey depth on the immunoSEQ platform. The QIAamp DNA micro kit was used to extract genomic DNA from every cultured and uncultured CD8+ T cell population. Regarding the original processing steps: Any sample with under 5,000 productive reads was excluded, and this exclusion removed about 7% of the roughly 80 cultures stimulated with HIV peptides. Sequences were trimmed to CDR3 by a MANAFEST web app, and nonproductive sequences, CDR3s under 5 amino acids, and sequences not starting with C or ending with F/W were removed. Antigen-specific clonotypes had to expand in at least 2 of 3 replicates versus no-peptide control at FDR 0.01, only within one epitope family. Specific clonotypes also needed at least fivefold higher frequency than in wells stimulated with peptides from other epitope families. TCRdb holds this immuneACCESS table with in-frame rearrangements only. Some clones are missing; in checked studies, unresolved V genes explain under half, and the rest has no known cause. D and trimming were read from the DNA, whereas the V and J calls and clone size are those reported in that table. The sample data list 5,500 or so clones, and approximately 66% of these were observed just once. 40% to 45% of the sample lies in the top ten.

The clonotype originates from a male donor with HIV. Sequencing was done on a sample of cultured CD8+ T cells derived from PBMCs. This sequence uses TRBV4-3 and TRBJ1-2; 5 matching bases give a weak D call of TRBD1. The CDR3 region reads CASSRLPAQGLSYTF. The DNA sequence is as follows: TGCGCCAGCAGCCGACTACCGGCCCAGGGACTAAGCTACACCTTC.